This T cell receptor beta chain was identified during a study of OX40 agonist ivuxolimab in advanced cancers. Study-wide context: Around 40% of patients had received prior checkpoint inhibitor therapy. Partial responses were achieved by three patients: one hepatocellular carcinoma, two cutaneous melanoma.

A remark on this clone: Its antigen remains unidentified.

Overall study results and limits: Also present in some nonresponders was a low level of normalized T-cell clonal expansion. Mean expanded clone counts were higher in CD8+ than CD4+ T cells.

Method: immunoSEQ multiplex PCR; TCRdb's copy keeps in-frame clones and lacks some. The sample lists just over 90,000 clones, around nine tenths seen once, with about 0.87% in the top ten. After removal of 3 bases from V and 3 bases from J, the junction contained 7 bases not matched to a gene. Germline V gene sequence: CDR1 LGHNA, CDR2 YNFKEQ. The length of the CDR3 is 17 residues. The TCR comes from an adult with an advanced solid tumor such as melanoma, head and neck, liver or kidney cancer. This specimen was CD4+ or CD8+ T cells sorted from blood, taken in a trial of the OX40 agonist ivuxolimab. This chain connects TRBV4-2 to TRBJ2-3, with 12 bases fitting TRBD1. The CDR3 nucleotides are TGTGCCAGCAGCCAGGCCGGGACAGGGGGCCTGACAGATACGCAGTATTTT. Translating it yields CASSQAGTGGLTDTQYF.